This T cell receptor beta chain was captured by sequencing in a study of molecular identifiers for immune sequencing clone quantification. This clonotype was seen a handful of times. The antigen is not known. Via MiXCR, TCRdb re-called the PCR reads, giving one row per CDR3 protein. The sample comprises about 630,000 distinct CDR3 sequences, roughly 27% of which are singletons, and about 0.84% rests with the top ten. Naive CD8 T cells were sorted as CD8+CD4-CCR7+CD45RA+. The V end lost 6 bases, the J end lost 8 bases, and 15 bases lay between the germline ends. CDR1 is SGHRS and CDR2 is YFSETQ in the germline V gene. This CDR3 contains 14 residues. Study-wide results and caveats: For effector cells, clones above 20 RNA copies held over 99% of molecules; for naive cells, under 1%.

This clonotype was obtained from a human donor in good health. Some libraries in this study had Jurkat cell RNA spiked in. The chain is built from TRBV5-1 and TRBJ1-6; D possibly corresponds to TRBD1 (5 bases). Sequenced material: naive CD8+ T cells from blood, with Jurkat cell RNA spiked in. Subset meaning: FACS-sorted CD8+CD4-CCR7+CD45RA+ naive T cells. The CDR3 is CASNQGSQYSPLHF. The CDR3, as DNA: TGCGCCAGCAACCAGGGATCCCAGTATTCACCCCTCCACTTT.